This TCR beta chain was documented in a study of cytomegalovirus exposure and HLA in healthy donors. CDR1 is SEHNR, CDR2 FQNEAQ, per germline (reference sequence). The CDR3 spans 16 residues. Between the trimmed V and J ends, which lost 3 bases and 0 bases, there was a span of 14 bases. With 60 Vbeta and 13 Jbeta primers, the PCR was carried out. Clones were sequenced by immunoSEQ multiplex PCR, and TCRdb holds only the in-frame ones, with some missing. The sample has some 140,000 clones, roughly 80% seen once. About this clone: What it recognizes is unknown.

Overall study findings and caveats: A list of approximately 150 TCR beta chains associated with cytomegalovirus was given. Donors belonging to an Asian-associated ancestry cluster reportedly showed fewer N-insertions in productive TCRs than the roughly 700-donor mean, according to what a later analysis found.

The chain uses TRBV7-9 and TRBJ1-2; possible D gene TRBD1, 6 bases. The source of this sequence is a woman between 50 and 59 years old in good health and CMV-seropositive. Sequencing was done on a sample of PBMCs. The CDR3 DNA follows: TGTGCCAGCAGCTTTCTGGCAGGGGTGTCTAACTATGGCTACACCTTC. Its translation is CASSFLAGVSNYGYTF.